The sample holds one count of the clone carrying this TCR beta chain. These data are taken from a study of blood T cell repertoires in COVID-19. Data came from immunoSEQ multiplex PCR; TCRdb stores just in-frame clones and leaves some out. The table records around 94,000 clones, about four fifths of them present only once. The CDR3 is made up of 15 amino acids. V gave up 5 bases and J gave up 2 bases, with 13 bases separating them. Germline V gives CDR1 LNHDA, CDR2 SQIVND (reference sequence). Input material: peripheral blood. This chain joins TRBV19 and TRBJ1-5, with D possibly matching TRBD1 (6 bases). This TCR was recovered from a man aged 55 to 70 with acute or convalescent COVID-19. CDR3 coding DNA: TGTGCCAGTAGTGTGGGGGCCGGGGGCAATCAGCCCCAGCATTTT. It specifies CASSVGAGGNQPQHF. Together with reference TRBV19 and TRBJ1-5, the CDR3 gives the full variable domain: DGGITQSPKYLFRKEGQNVTLSCEQNLNHDAMYWYRQDPGQGLRLIYYSQIVNDFQKGDIAEGYSVSREKKESFPLTVTSAQKNPTAFYLCASSVGAGGNQPQHFGDGTRLSIL.